Below are 10 T cell receptor beta chains sequenced from a single sample in a study of CD8+ T cells in alopecia areata. Specified treatment: oral pan-JAK inhibitor, 5-10 mg twice daily. After isolation, RNA underwent reverse transcription to generate cDNA as the sequencing template. The protocol was immunoSEQ multiplex PCR, while the TCRdb copy is restricted to in-frame clones and leaves out a portion. The sample contains more than 95,000 clones, about 61% of which appear only once. The input for sequencing was CD8+ T cells sorted from blood, taken at week 4, from a patient treated with tofacitinib. All receptors derive from a human donor with alopecia areata.

There are a few counts of this clone. The chain uses TRBV30 and TRBJ1-1, with a weak D call TRBD1 (5 bases). This CDR3 is built from 14 residues. Trimming stripped 3 bases from V and 0 bases from J, with 11 bases between. Germline V gene sequence: CDR1 GTSNPN, CDR2 SVGIG (reference sequence). CDR3 residues: CAWSYGHMNTEAFF. Written as DNA, the CDR3 is TGTGCCTGGAGCTATGGACATATGAACACTGAAGCTTTCTTT.

The V and J genes are TRBV5-4 and TRBJ1-2; D is ambiguous. The germline CDR1 and CDR2 sequences are SGHNT and YYREEE (reference sequence). CDR3 length: 14 residues. Trimming removed 5 bases from V and 5 bases from J, with 16 bases in between. Written as DNA, the CDR3 is TGTGCCAGCAGTTACGTTACGGAGACTTATGGCTACACCTTC. Translation gives CASSYVTETYGYTF.

The chain joins TRBV5-6 to TRBJ2-7; the D gene is possibly TRBD2 (6 bases). The CDR3 runs 16 residues. The germline CDR1 and CDR2 sequences are SGHDT and YYEEEE. Trimming took 4 bases from V and 2 from J, leaving 19 bases between them. The CDR3 nucleotides are TGTGCCAGCAGCCCTGGCGGCCCCTGGGGGGCCTACGAGCAGTACTTC. Encoded protein: CASSPGGPWGAYEQYF.

This clone was picked up one time. This chain joins TRBV29-1 and TRBJ2-3, with D possibly being TRBD2 (6 bases). Germline V gene sequence: CDR1 SQVTM, CDR2 ANQGSEA. V dropped 3 bases and J dropped 3 bases, with 10 bases sitting between them. The CDR3 runs 13 residues. This chain's CDR3 is CSVDGEVTDTQYF. The CDR3, as DNA: TGCAGCGTTGACGGGGAGGTGACAGATACGCAGTATTTT.

The rearrangement joins TRBV4-1 to TRBJ1-1; perhaps TRBD1 as D (6 bases). The CDR3 contains 15 residues. Germline V CDR1 and CDR2: MGHRA, YSYEKL. V lost 0 bases to trimming and J lost 0 bases, with 8 bases between them. The CDR3 nucleotides are TGCGCCAGCAGCCAAGAAGGGGGTCTGAACACTGAAGCTTTCTTT. It yields the protein CASSQEGGLNTEAFF.

This clone came up once. For the CDR3, the DNA is TGCGCCAGCAGCCCAACGGTAGGGCAAGAGACCCAGTACTTC. Protein: CASSPTVGQETQYF. The chain employs TRBV4-1 and TRBJ2-5; D gene uncertain. Germline CDR1 MGHRA, CDR2 YSYEKL. The V gene lost 4 bases and the J gene lost 2 bases, with 11 bases spanning the gap. The CDR3 contains 14 residues.

The CDR3 coding sequence is TGCAGCGTTCCATCGGGGGGCCCCGCGTCAAAGCAGTATTTT. It specifies CSVPSGGPASKQYF. J is TRBJ2-3 and V is TRBV29-1; a possible D gene is TRBD2 (7 bases). The germline V gene has CDR1 SQVTM and CDR2 ANQGSEA. Trimming took off 5 bases at V and 11 bases at J, with 23 bases between the two ends. The CDR3 sequence is 14 residues long.

This clone was detected once. The chain carries TRBV6-4 and TRBJ2-1; tentative D call: TRBD2 (5 bases). The CDR3 has 13 residues. The germline V gene encodes CDR1 MRHNA and CDR2 SNTAGT. V was pared by 6 bases and J by 6 bases, with 12 bases between. CDR3 sequence (DNA): TGTGCCAGCAGCCTAGGGAGCAGCAATGAGCAGTTCTTC. This gives the protein CASSLGSSNEQFF.

The J gene is TRBJ2-7, the V gene TRBV30, with a weak D call TRBD2 (5 bases). This CDR3 is built from 13 residues. Trimming took 1 base from V and 0 from J, leaving 7 bases between them. Per the germline V gene, CDR1 is GTSNPN and CDR2 is SVGIG (reference sequence). The CDR3: CAWSGGSSYEQYF. The CDR3 coding sequence is TGTGCCTGGAGTGGTGGGAGCTCCTACGAGCAGTACTTC.

V gene TRBV4-3 combines with J gene TRBJ2-7; 8 nucleotides align to TRBD1. Germline loops: CDR1 LGHNA, CDR2 YSLEER. The CDR3 length is 16 residues. Trimming took 0 bases from V and 5 from J; bases not matched to a gene: 9. CDR3 sequence reads: CASSQDLGTGVHEQYF. CDR3 nucleotides: TGCGCCAGCAGCCAAGATTTGGGGACAGGCGTCCACGAGCAGTACTTC.